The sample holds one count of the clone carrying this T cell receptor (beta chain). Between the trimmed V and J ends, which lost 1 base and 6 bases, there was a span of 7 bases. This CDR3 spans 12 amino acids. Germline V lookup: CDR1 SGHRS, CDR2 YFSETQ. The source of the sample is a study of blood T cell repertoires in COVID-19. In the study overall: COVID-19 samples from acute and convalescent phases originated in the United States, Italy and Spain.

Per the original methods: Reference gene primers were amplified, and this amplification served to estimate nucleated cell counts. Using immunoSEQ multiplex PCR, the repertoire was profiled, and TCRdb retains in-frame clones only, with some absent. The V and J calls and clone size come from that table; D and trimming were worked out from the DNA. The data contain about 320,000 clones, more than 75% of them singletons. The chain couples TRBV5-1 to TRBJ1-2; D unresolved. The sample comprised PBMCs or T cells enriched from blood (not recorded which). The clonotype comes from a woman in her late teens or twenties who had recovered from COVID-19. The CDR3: CASSLLNNGYTF. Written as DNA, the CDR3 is TGCGCCAGCAGCTTGTTAAACAATGGCTACACCTTC. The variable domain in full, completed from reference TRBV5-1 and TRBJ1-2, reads KAGVTQTPRYLIKTRGQQVTLSCSPISGHRSVSWYQQTPGQGLQFLFEYFSETQRNKGNFPGRFSGRQFSNSRSEMNVSTLELGDSALYLCASSLLNNGYTFGSGTRLTVV.